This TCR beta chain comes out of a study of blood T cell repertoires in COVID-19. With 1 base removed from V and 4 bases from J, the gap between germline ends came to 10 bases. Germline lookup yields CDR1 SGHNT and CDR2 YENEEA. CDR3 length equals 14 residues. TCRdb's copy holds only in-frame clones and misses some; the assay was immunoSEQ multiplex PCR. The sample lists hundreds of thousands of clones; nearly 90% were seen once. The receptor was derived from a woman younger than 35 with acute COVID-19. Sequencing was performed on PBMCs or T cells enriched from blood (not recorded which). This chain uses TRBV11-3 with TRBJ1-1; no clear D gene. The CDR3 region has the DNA TGTGCCAGCAGCTTAGGAGGGAGGCCCACTGAAGCTTTCTTT. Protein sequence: CASSLGGRPTEAFF.